This T cell receptor beta chain was captured in a study of memory CD4+ T cells and cytomegalovirus serostatus. Single viable CD3+CD4+CD8-CD45RO+ cells were sorted as the memory CD4+ T cells. Some clones are missing from TCRdb's copy, which holds only in-frame ones; the method was immunoSEQ multiplex PCR. This table holds approximately 92,000 clones, over 70% found once. The sequence was collected from an adult in good health and CMV-seropositive. What was sequenced was memory CD4+ T cells from blood.

This CDR3 reads CASSEITSGAYNEQFF. CDR3 coding DNA: TGCGCCAGCAGCGAGATAACTAGCGGTGCCTACAATGAGCAGTTCTTC. This sequence joins TRBV5-1 and TRBJ2-1; the match to TRBD2 covers 8 bases. Germline V gene lookup returns CDR1 SGHRS and CDR2 YFSETQ. Trimming cost V 4 bases and J 2 bases; bases outside gene matches: 8. This CDR3 region has 16 residues.